This is a list of T cell receptor beta chains from one sample in a study of Ad26.COV2.S vaccination and SARS-CoV-2 variants. TCRdb's copy holds only in-frame clones and misses some; the assay was immunoSEQ multiplex PCR. The table shows around 270,000 clones, with around 88% occurring only once. This specimen consisted of peripheral blood, obtained in a trial of Ad26.COV2.S vaccine versus placebo. The source is a person aged 18-60 years who received the Ad26.COV2.S COVID-19 vaccine or a placebo. The CDR3 runs from the conserved cysteine through the conserved F or W.

j_gene: TRBJ2-6; v_gene: TRBV9; len: 17; CDR3aa: CASSVSYGPSGANVLTF
j_gene: TRBJ1-5; v_gene: TRBV6-6; len: 12; CDR3aa: CASTQGSQPQHF
j_gene: TRBJ1-2; v_gene: TRBV6-5; len: 15; CDR3aa: CASSYDVSGNYGYTF
j_gene: TRBJ2-7; v_gene: TRBV7-9; len: 11; CDR3aa: CASSFTGSEHF
j_gene: TRBJ2-7; v_gene: TRBV18; len: 13; CDR3aa: CASSPKGPGEQYF
j_gene: TRBJ2-5; v_gene: TRBV27; len: 14; CDR3aa: CASSLSRGEKTQYF
j_gene: TRBJ2-3; v_gene: TRBV9; len: 12; CDR3aa: CASSTEKNTQYF
j_gene: TRBJ2-1; v_gene: TRBV12-3/TRBV12-4; len: 12; CDR3aa: CASSLGANTEFF
j_gene: TRBJ1-2; v_gene: TRBV5-8; len: 14; CDR3aa: CASSLGVQLSGYTF
j_gene: TRBJ2-1; v_gene: TRBV14; len: 13; CDR3aa: CASSPRRYNEQFF
j_gene: TRBJ2-3; v_gene: TRBV18; len: 14; CDR3aa: CASSISARTDTQYF
j_gene: TRBJ2-5; v_gene: TRBV11-2; len: 15; CDR3aa: CASSLGDRDMETQYF
j_gene: TRBJ1-2; v_gene: TRBV19; len: 12; CDR3aa: CASSMGDYGYTF
j_gene: TRBJ1-3; v_gene: TRBV7-2; len: 15; CDR3aa: CASSFQTGARNTIYF
j_gene: TRBJ2-1; v_gene: TRBV24-1; len: 17; CDR3aa: CATSDPLGGRVGNEQFF
j_gene: TRBJ1-5; v_gene: TRBV4-3; len: 14; CDR3aa: CASSQVQGYQPQHF
j_gene: TRBJ1-4; v_gene: TRBV7-9; len: 15; CDR3aa: CASSLDLGAVEKLFF
j_gene: TRBJ1-1; v_gene: TRBV9; len: 12; CDR3aa: CASSESGREAFF
j_gene: TRBJ2-2; v_gene: TRBV6-2/TRBV6-3; len: 15; CDR3aa: CASSPGTANTGELFF
j_gene: TRBJ1-2; v_gene: TRBV2; len: 12; CDR3aa: CASSGRAEGYTF
j_gene: TRBJ1-1; v_gene: TRBV6-5; len: 15; CDR3aa: CASKRDRKPYTEAFF
j_gene: TRBJ2-1; v_gene: TRBV5-4; len: 16; CDR3aa: CASSEGPLGTRNEQFF
j_gene: TRBJ1-5; v_gene: TRBV6-9; len: 14; CDR3aa: CASSSRQGNQPQHF
j_gene: TRBJ1-5; v_gene: TRBV6-2/TRBV6-3; len: 20; CDR3aa: CASSYSIRDRGPTLVQPQHF